The 31 T cell receptor beta chains below come from one sample, sequenced in a study of glioma-infiltrating T cells after dendritic cell vaccination. The assay was immunoSEQ multiplex PCR, and TCRdb's table has in-frame clones only and misses some. The sample holds 85,000 to 100,000 clones, more than 80% seen once. Time point denoted: after dendritic cell vaccination, including at tumor progression/relapse. Source: blood, taken after dendritic cell vaccination. All receptors derive from a human donor with glioblastoma.

J is TRBJ1-2 and V is TRBV2; TRBD1 matches 9 bases. The trim removed 0 bases at V and 6 bases at J, leaving 11 bases unmatched. Per the germline V gene, CDR1 is SNHLY and CDR2 is FYNNEI. CDR3 length: 17 residues. The CDR3 DNA reads TGTGCCAGCAGTGAAGCTCCTCCCCTACAGGGGGCGGATGGCTACACCTTC. This sequence encodes CASSEAPPLQGADGYTF. Looking up the rest from reference TRBV2 and TRBJ1-2 gives the full variable domain: EPEVTQTPSHQVTQMGQEVILRCVPISNHLYFYWYRQILGQKVEFLVSFYNNEISEKSEIFDDQFSVERPDGSNFTLKIRSTKLEDSAMYFCASSEAPPLQGADGYTFGSGTRLTVV.

This chain connects TRBV7-9 to TRBJ1-1; tentative D call: TRBD1 (5 bases). CDR1 is SEHNR and CDR2 is FQNEAQ in the germline V gene (reference sequence). This CDR3 contains 13 residues. Trimming pared 2 bases from V and 10 bases from J, leaving 14 bases between. For the CDR3, the DNA is TGTGCCAGCAGCTTATGGGCGACAGCGGGAGCTTTCTTT. The encoded protein is CASSLWATAGAFF.

In DNA form, the CDR3 reads TGTGCCAGCAGTTACGGTCCGGGAGTGGAAGAGACCCAGTACTTC. The encoded protein is CASSYGPGVEETQYF. The V and J genes are TRBV6-5 and TRBJ2-5, with D tentatively TRBD2 (6 bases). This CDR3 comprises 15 residues. V shed 2 bases and J shed 3 bases, with 13 bases lying between them. Germline V gene lookup returns CDR1 MNHEY and CDR2 SVGAGI.

Only a few counts were recorded for this clone. The chain uses TRBV5-1 and TRBJ2-7; D remains ambiguous. V lost 1 base and J 5 bases, leaving 13 bases between the germline ends. The CDR3 extends over 14 amino acids. Germline V gene sequence: CDR1 SGHRS, CDR2 YFSETQ. In DNA form, the CDR3 reads TGCGCCAGCAGCTTGCCCCGGAGCCTGGACGAGCAGTACTTC. Encoded protein: CASSLPRSLDEQYF.

This clone showed up just a few times. One end of the junction is discordant with germline, which a read error may explain. J is TRBJ1-2 and V is TRBV7-7; TRBD1 might be the D (6 bases). The CDR3 has 12 amino acids. The germline V gene has CDR1 SSHAT and CDR2 FNYEAQ (reference sequence). CDR3 bases: TGTGCTAGCAGCCGACACAGGGTAAGTAACACCTTC. Translation gives CASSRHRVSNTF.

The chain combines TRBV6-5 with TRBJ1-1; D gene unclear. The V gene lost 10 bases and the J gene lost 12 bases, with 18 bases spanning the gap. Per the germline V gene, CDR1 is MNHEY and CDR2 is SVGAGI. The CDR3 is 11 amino acids. DNA for the CDR3: TGTGCCACAAATCGGCTCCGGGAGACTTTCTTT. It translates to CATNRLRETFF.

The chain uses TRBV10-3 and TRBJ2-1; D is unresolved. CDR1 and CDR2 (germline): ENHRY, SYGVKD. V lost 7 bases and J 6 bases, leaving 16 bases between the germline ends. CDR3 length equals 14 residues. The DNA for the CDR3 is TGTGCCATCATGGGCGTGATTAACCCCAATGAGCAGTTCTTC. Translation gives CAIMGVINPNEQFF.

This clone was detected only a few times. This CDR3 reads CASSELTIAKNIQYF. For the CDR3, the DNA is TGCGCCAGCTCTGAACTCACCATAGCCAAAAACATTCAGTACTTC. This chain uses TRBV5-1 with TRBJ2-4; D unclear. V was shortened by 7 bases and J by 0 bases, with 14 bases between the two germline ends. From germline, CDR1 is SGHRS and CDR2 YFSETQ. The CDR3 runs to 15 residues. Full variable domain (missing parts from reference TRBV5-1 and TRBJ2-4): KAGVTQTPRYLIKTRGQQVTLSCSPISGHRSVSWYQQTPGQGLQFLFEYFSETQRNKGNFPGRFSGRQFSNSRSEMNVSTLELGDSALYLCASSELTIAKNIQYFGAGTRLSVL.

V is TRBV5-1 and J is TRBJ1-1, with TRBD1 as a possible D gene (6 bases). There are 15 residues in the CDR3. V lost 0 bases, J lost 4 bases, and 13 bases lay in between. In germline, CDR1 is SGHRS, CDR2 YFSETQ. The CDR3 region is CASSLAGGDITEAFF. The DNA for the CDR3 is TGCGCCAGCAGCTTGGCGGGGGGCGATATCACTGAAGCTTTCTTT.

This chain joins TRBV11-3 and TRBJ2-1; D perhaps matches TRBD2 (6 bases). This CDR3 is built from 14 residues. Trimming removed 1 base at V and 8 bases at J, with 12 bases between. Germline CDR1 reads SGHNT; CDR2 reads YENEEA. This CDR3 is CASSLARLDDEQFF. The CDR3 region has the DNA TGTGCCAGCAGCTTAGCCAGACTAGACGATGAGCAGTTCTTC. Based on the CDR3 plus reference TRBV11-3 and TRBJ2-1, the full variable domain is EAGVVQSPRYKIIEKKQPVAFWCNPISGHNTLYWYLQNLGQGPELLIRYENEEAVDDSQLPKDRFSAERLKGVDSTLKIQPAELGDSAVYLCASSLARLDDEQFFGPGTRLTVL.

The chain combines TRBV5-1 with TRBJ2-1; no clear D. The CDR3 is made up of 12 amino acids. Germline values: CDR1 SGHRS, CDR2 YFSETQ. Between the trimmed V and J ends, which lost 4 bases and 4 bases, there was a span of 6 bases. CDR3 sequence reads: CASSVSYNEQFF. The DNA for the CDR3 is TGCGCCAGCAGCGTCTCTTACAATGAGCAGTTCTTC.

The CDR3 spells CASSQGDRAYGYTF. The CDR3 DNA is TGCGCCAGCAGCCAGGGGGACCGTGCCTATGGCTACACCTTC. The rearrangement joins TRBV5-1 to TRBJ1-2; the match to TRBD1 covers 7 bases. Germline loops: CDR1 SGHRS, CDR2 YFSETQ. V lost 4 bases and J lost 4; bases outside the gene matches: 7. The CDR3 runs to 14 residues.

The chain couples TRBV2 to TRBJ1-2, with 10 bases identical to TRBD1. The CDR3 is 14 residues long. In germline, CDR1 is SNHLY, CDR2 FYNNEI. J was trimmed by 5 bases and V by 4 bases; bases with no gene match: 4. The CDR3 coding sequence is TGTGCCAGCAGTGTAGGGACAGGGGCATATGGCTACACCTTC. This codes for CASSVGTGAYGYTF. Full variable domain (rest looked up from reference TRBV2 and TRBJ1-2): EPEVTQTPSHQVTQMGQEVILRCVPISNHLYFYWYRQILGQKVEFLVSFYNNEISEKSEIFDDQFSVERPDGSNFTLKIRSTKLEDSAMYFCASSVGTGAYGYTFGSGTRLTVV.

V and J are TRBV19 and TRBJ1-3; D remains unclear. This CDR3 spans 14 amino acids. The V and J ends lost 3 bases and 4 bases respectively, with 10 bases between them. Per germline, CDR1 LNHDA and CDR2 SQIVND (reference sequence). The CDR3 sequence is CASSIWSPGNTIYF. CDR3 sequence (DNA): TGTGCCAGTAGTATTTGGAGCCCCGGAAACACCATATATTTT.

The genes are TRBV27 and TRBJ2-2; unclear D gene. The CDR3 contains 15 residues. Germline V gene sequence: CDR1 MNHEY, CDR2 SMNVEV (reference sequence). V lost 7 bases to trimming and J lost 1 base, with 13 bases between them. The CDR3 DNA is TGTGCCAGCACTCCCCGGTCAGGGAACACCGGGGAGCTGTTTTTT. Protein: CASTPRSGNTGELFF.

In this sample, this clone turned up a few times. The V gene is TRBV25-1, the J gene TRBJ2-7, with D maybe TRBD1 (6 bases). The length of the CDR3 is 15 residues. Deletions cut 4 bases from V and 6 bases from J, with 19 bases between. Germline CDR1 is MGHDK and CDR2 is SYGVNS. This chain's CDR3 is CASSASLSRGSEQYF. As DNA, the CDR3 is TGTGCCAGCAGTGCCTCCCTGAGCAGGGGCAGCGAGCAGTACTTC.

The CDR3 here is CASSIRHGLRTTNEKLFF. The CDR3 DNA follows: TGTGCCAGTAGTATTCGCCACGGACTTCGTACAACTAATGAAAAACTGTTTTTT. This rearrangement joins TRBV19 to TRBJ1-4; no clear D gene. Trimming left V 3 bases short and J 0 bases short, with 17 bases between. This CDR3 has 18 amino acids. The germline CDR1 and CDR2 sequences are LNHDA and SQIVND (reference sequence).

The V and J genes are TRBV29-1 and TRBJ1-5; TRBD1 aligns across 7 bases. The CDR3 is made up of 12 amino acids. CDR1 is SQVTM, CDR2 ANQGSEA, per germline. Trimming at V came to 7 bases and at J to 9 bases, leaving 9 bases not matched to a gene. CDR3 DNA: TGCAGCGCATCAGCAGCAGGGGGGCCCCAGCATTTT. Amino acid sequence: CSASAAGGPQHF.

The chain recombines TRBV30 with TRBJ2-2; TRBD1 agrees at 7 bases. Trimming cost V 2 bases and J 7 bases; bases outside gene matches: 7. The CDR3 has 14 residues. Looked up from germline, CDR1 is GTSNPN and CDR2 is SVGIG (reference sequence). CDR3 amino acids: CAWSRGQNFGELFF. Here the CDR3 DNA reads TGTGCCTGGAGTAGGGGACAGAATTTCGGGGAGCTGTTTTTT. The entire variable domain, with the rest obtained from reference TRBV30 and TRBJ2-2, is as follows: SQTIHQWPATLVQPVGSPLSLECTVEGTSNPNLYWYRQAAGRGLQLLFYSVGIGQISSEVPQNLSASRPQDRQFILSSKKLLLSDSGFYLCAWSRGQNFGELFFGEGSRLTVL.

J is TRBJ1-2 and V is TRBV18; 7 positions agree with TRBD1. Germline CDR1 is KGHSH and CDR2 is LQKENI. The CDR3 has 15 amino acids. V lost 3 bases, J lost 4 bases, and 8 bases stayed unmatched. The CDR3 DNA is TGTGCCAGCTCACCTGAACCGGGACAGATCTATGGCTACACCTTC. This sequence encodes CASSPEPGQIYGYTF.

This rearrangement joins TRBV6-4 to TRBJ2-5, with 7 bases that match TRBD1. V lost 6 bases and J lost 4; bases outside the gene matches: 5. CDR3 length: 13 amino acids. Looked up from germline, CDR1 is MRHNA and CDR2 is SNTAGT. Here the CDR3 reads CASSRNRGETQYF. The CDR3 DNA is TGTGCCAGCAGCAGAAACAGGGGAGAGACCCAGTACTTC.

The V and J genes are TRBV6-9 and TRBJ1-4; 9 positions agree with TRBD1. Per germline, CDR1 MNHGY and CDR2 SVAAGI. This CDR3 has 16 residues. The V and J ends lost 4 bases and 1 base, in that order; junction bases with no gene match: 4. The CDR3 nucleotides are TGTGCCAGCAGTTGCTTGGACAGGGGAACTAATGAAAAACTGTTTTTT. Translated: CASSCLDRGTNEKLFF.

The genes are TRBV7-7 and TRBJ1-6; possible D gene TRBD1, 5 bases. There are 13 residues in the CDR3. From germline, CDR1 is SSHAT and CDR2 FNYEAQ (reference sequence). V lost 5 bases and J lost 6, with 8 bases in between. For the CDR3, the DNA is TGTGCCAGCAGCCTAGGGGCTAATTCACCCCTCCACTTT. It specifies CASSLGANSPLHF.

V is TRBV18 and J is TRBJ2-5; TRBD1 matches at 7 bases. Trimming at V came to 2 bases and at J to 5 bases, leaving 8 bases not matched to a gene. Germline assignment: CDR1 KGHSH and CDR2 LQKENI. The CDR3 is 15 residues long. The CDR3 region is CASSPVTGVSETQYF. The CDR3 coding sequence is TGTGCCAGCTCACCAGTAACAGGGGTCAGTGAGACCCAGTACTTC.

CDR3 in DNA: TGCGCCAGCAGCTTGGCGGCAGGATCTATCGACTATGGCTACACCTTC. It yields the protein CASSLAAGSIDYGYTF. The chain carries TRBV5-1 and TRBJ1-2; D remains ambiguous. Deletions cut 0 bases from V and 3 bases from J, with 15 bases between. Germline V gene lookup returns CDR1 SGHRS and CDR2 YFSETQ. The CDR3 extends over 16 amino acids. The full variable domain, rest sourced from reference TRBV5-1 and TRBJ1-2, is KAGVTQTPRYLIKTRGQQVTLSCSPISGHRSVSWYQQTPGQGLQFLFEYFSETQRNKGNFPGRFSGRQFSNSRSEMNVSTLELGDSALYLCASSLAAGSIDYGYTFGSGTRLTVV.

CDR3 in amino acids: CASSSKTGGTGELFF. Written as DNA, the CDR3 is TGTGCCAGCTCCTCGAAGACAGGGGGCACCGGGGAGCTGTTTTTT. The V and J genes are TRBV18 and TRBJ2-2; TRBD1 matches at 9 bases. This CDR3 spans 15 amino acids. The germline V gene encodes CDR1 KGHSH and CDR2 LQKENI. With 6 bases clipped from V and 4 bases from J, the junction kept 6 bases outside the gene matches.

The V call is TRBV25-1, the J call TRBJ1-1, with 9 positions matching TRBD1. With 6 bases clipped from V and 2 bases from J, the junction kept 7 bases outside the gene matches. CDR3 size: 15 residues. CDR1 and CDR2 from the germline V gene are MGHDK and SYGVNS. The CDR3 DNA sequence: TGTGCCAGCAGCCCCCCGACAGGGGGTAACACTGAAGCTTTCTTT. Residues: CASSPPTGGNTEAFF.

This clone was observed a few times. The V and J genes are TRBV21-1 and TRBJ1-1; the D call in the table, TRBD1, was not verified against the DNA. TRBV21-1 is an annotated pseudogene. The CDR3 has 16 amino acids. The CDR3 is CAGDTGGPWLLTEAFF. The CDR3 bases are TGTGCCGGGGATACAGGGGGCCCGTGGTTGTTGACTGAAGCTTTCTTT.

The CDR3 region has the DNA TGTGCCAGCAGCTTTGCCTATAACACTGAAGCTTTCTTT. This translates into CASSFAYNTEAFF. J is TRBJ1-1 and V is TRBV7-2; D is unresolved. The CDR3 has 13 amino acids. V was pared by 3 bases and J by 2 bases, with 7 bases between. Germline values: CDR1 SGHTA, CDR2 FQGNSA.

The chain couples TRBV6-1 to TRBJ1-1; 8 bases agree with TRBD1. The V and J ends lost 5 bases and 4 bases, in that order; junction bases with no gene match: 9. The CDR3 covers 15 residues. Germline CDR1 is MNHNS and CDR2 is SASEGT. This CDR3 reads CASSPGQGKVTEAFF. The CDR3 nucleotides read TGTGCCAGCAGTCCCGGACAGGGAAAGGTCACTGAAGCTTTCTTT.

This clone was seen only once. The chain combines TRBV27 with TRBJ2-5; 12 bases agree with TRBD2. The length of the CDR3 is 17 residues. The germline V gene encodes CDR1 MNHEY and CDR2 SMNVEV (reference sequence). J lost 2 bases, V lost 1 base, and 5 bases had no gene match. Here the CDR3 DNA reads TGTGCCAGCAGTTTATTAGGGACTAGCGGGTCTCAAGAGACCCAGTACTTC. It yields the protein CASSLLGTSGSQETQYF.